These 9 T cell receptor beta chains were sequenced from one sample in a study of blood T cells in healthy people across ages. A sample-barcoded 5' primer and a J-beta primer mix were used in a second PCR of roughly 7 to 11 cycles. Each CDR3 protein is one row after TCRdb ran MiXCR on the 5' RACE reads. This table holds about a million distinct CDR3 sequences, roughly 51% found once. Sequencing input: blood. The receptors were gathered from a woman between 55 and 75 years old in good health.

This clonotype was picked up one time. V usage is TRBV18 and J usage is TRBJ2-7; possible D gene TRBD1, 6 bases. The J call may be incorrect, as the DNA end agrees better with TRBJ2-5. CDR1 and CDR2 (germline): KGHSH, LQKENI. The CDR3 extends over 14 amino acids. As DNA, the CDR3 is TGTGCCAGCTCCGTTGGACCAGGGGAACAGACCCAGTACTTC. Its protein product is CASSVGPGEQTQYF.

The CDR3 DNA sequence: TGTGCCAGCAGTCGACAGGATCTACAGTACTTC. Translating gives CASSRQDLQYF. The chain joins TRBV2 to TRBJ2-5; perhaps TRBD1 as D (6 bases). V lost 5 bases and J 11 bases, leaving 12 bases between the germline ends. In germline, CDR1 is SNHLY, CDR2 FYNNEI. The CDR3 totals 11 residues.

This sequence joins TRBV20-1 and TRBJ2-1, with D possibly called TRBD1 or TRBD2 (5 bases each). Germline CDR1 and CDR2: DFQATT and SNEGSKA (reference sequence). The germline V and J ends were trimmed by 0 bases and 0 bases, with 18 bases remaining between them. This CDR3 is built from 18 residues. CDR3 bases: TGCAGTGCTAGAGATATAGTGGGACGATACCTCTCCTACAATGAGCAGTTCTTC. Encoded protein: CSARDIVGRYLSYNEQFF.

The chain combines TRBV4-2 with TRBJ2-1; weak D call: TRBD2 (6 bases). V lost 4 bases, J lost 1 base, and 23 bases lay in between. Germline V CDR1 and CDR2: LGHNA, YNFKEQ. The CDR3 loop spans 19 amino acids. The CDR3 loop is CASSRIRRSGLLSYNEQFF. The CDR3 DNA is TGTGCCAGCAGCCGGATCAGACGGTCGGGACTCCTGTCCTACAATGAGCAGTTCTTC.

This clonotype came up once. CDR3 loop: CASSSPRWGSGTDTQYF. In DNA, the CDR3 is TGTGCCAGCAGTTCACCACGCTGGGGGTCAGGCACAGATACGCAGTATTTT. The J gene is TRBJ2-3, the V gene TRBV11-2, with D perhaps assigned TRBD1 or TRBD2 (5 bases each). The germline CDR1 and CDR2 sequences are SGHAT and FQNNGV. The CDR3 runs 17 residues. The ends were cut back, 6 bases at V and 1 base at J, with 20 bases in the middle.

This clonotype was seen a handful of times. The V call is TRBV25-1, the J call TRBJ2-7; TRBD2 matches at 10 bases. Germline assignment: CDR1 MGHDK and CDR2 SYGVNS. The CDR3 has 15 residues. V shed 4 bases and J 2 bases; nucleotides not matched to a gene: 5. The CDR3 loop is CASSAPGLAPYEQYF. CDR3 coding DNA: TGTGCCAGCAGTGCCCCGGGACTAGCGCCCTACGAGCAGTACTTC.

The chain uses TRBV29-1 and TRBJ1-1; possibly TRBD1 for D (5 bases). Germline CDR1 reads SQVTM; CDR2 reads ANQGSEA. The CDR3 sequence is 12 residues long. The V end was cut by 5 bases, the J end by 2 bases, with 9 bases between. Written as DNA, the CDR3 is TGCAGCGTTACGACAGCTAACACTGAAGCTTTCTTT. Translating gives CSVTTANTEAFF.

The rearrangement links TRBV5-1 to TRBJ2-1, with no clear D. V gave up 2 bases and J gave up 8 bases, with 17 bases separating them. From germline, CDR1 is SGHRS and CDR2 YFSETQ. This CDR3 contains 15 residues. The chain's CDR3 is CASSFRDWHRDEQFF. For the CDR3, the DNA is TGCGCCAGCAGCTTCCGAGACTGGCACCGGGATGAGCAGTTCTTC.

This clonotype turned up a few times. The rearrangement links TRBV5-1 to TRBJ2-3; 10 nucleotides agree with TRBD2. The CDR3 spans 17 residues. J lost 0 bases, V lost 0 bases, and 4 bases had no gene match. The germline CDR1 and CDR2 sequences are SGHRS and YFSETQ. As DNA, the CDR3 is TGCGCCAGCAGCTTGGCCGTGACTAGCGGGAGCACAGATACGCAGTATTTT. Protein: CASSLAVTSGSTDTQYF.